Each of the 30 T cell receptor beta chains below was sequenced from the same sample in a study of shared clonotypes between healthy human individuals. Assay: immunoSEQ multiplex PCR; the TCRdb copy retains only in-frame clones and omits some. The table has about 680,000 clones, about 91% seen once. Naive CD8 cells, CD45RO-negative and positively selected for CCR7, excluded terminally differentiated effector memory CD45RA+ cells. What was sequenced was naive CD8+ T cells sorted from blood. These receptor sequences come from a man younger than 45 in good health.

The CDR3 reads CASSYRTGSFYEQYF. The CDR3 nucleotides read TGTGCCAGCAGTTATCGGACAGGGTCTTTCTACGAGCAGTACTTC. This chain links TRBV28 with TRBJ2-7; 8 bases are shared with TRBD1. In germline, CDR1 is MDHEN, CDR2 SYDVKM. This CDR3 has 15 amino acids. V was pared by 4 bases and J by 3 bases, with 8 bases of the junction left unmatched.

This clone was recorded once. CDR3 DNA sequence: TGCGCCAGCAGCTTGAGGACGAACACTGAAGCTTTCTTT. It specifies CASSLRTNTEAFF. The chain has TRBV5-1 and TRBJ1-1, with D unclear. The CDR3 runs 13 residues. The germline gives CDR1 SGHRS, CDR2 YFSETQ. V was shortened by 1 base and J by 1 base, with 5 bases between the two germline ends.

This chain links TRBV4-3 with TRBJ2-7; D is unclear. The ends were cut back, 0 bases at V and 0 bases at J, with 9 bases in the middle. The CDR3 consists of 15 residues. Per germline, CDR1 LGHNA and CDR2 YSLEER. In nucleotides, the CDR3 is TGCGCCAGCAGCCAAGATCGGACGTACTCCTACGAGCAGTACTTC. The encoded protein is CASSQDRTYSYEQYF.

This chain joins TRBV5-6 and TRBJ2-1; no definite D call. This CDR3 comprises 14 residues. V was trimmed by 4 bases and J by 10 bases, leaving 18 bases between them. Germline V lookup: CDR1 SGHDT, CDR2 YYEEEE. Here the CDR3 reads CASSRQGPEKEQFF. CDR3 coding DNA: TGTGCCAGCAGCCGACAAGGACCCGAAAAAGAGCAGTTCTTC.

This clone was seen a single time. The same CDR3 is also encoded by other DNA sequences in this sample. This chain links TRBV5-1 with TRBJ2-3; D perhaps matches TRBD2 (5 bases). This CDR3 spans 13 amino acids. The germline V gene has CDR1 SGHRS and CDR2 YFSETQ. V lost 0 bases and J lost 5, with 7 bases in between. DNA for the CDR3: TGCGCCAGCAGCTTGGCAGGAGGAGATACGCAGTATTTT. This codes for CASSLAGGDTQYF.

This chain links TRBV7-9 with TRBJ2-1; D might be TRBD2 (5 bases). The CDR3 contains 16 residues. Trimming cost V 6 bases and J 0 bases, with 15 bases left between them. The germline V gene has CDR1 SEHNR and CDR2 FQNEAQ (reference sequence). This chain's CDR3 is CASSPREGISYNEQFF. In DNA, the CDR3 is TGTGCCAGCAGTCCCAGAGAGGGAATCTCCTACAATGAGCAGTTCTTC.

V gene TRBV27 combines with J gene TRBJ2-7; 7 nucleotides match TRBD2. In germline, CDR1 is MNHEY, CDR2 SMNVEV (reference sequence). The J segment lost 0 bases and the V segment lost 7 bases, leaving 6 bases of the junction unmatched. There are 14 residues in the CDR3. The CDR3 here is CASTGIAGSYEQYF. Written as DNA, the CDR3 is TGTGCCAGCACCGGAATAGCGGGCTCCTACGAGCAGTACTTC.

V gene TRBV19 combines with J gene TRBJ1-1, with D hard to call. V lost 7 bases, J lost 0 bases, and 12 bases lay in between. This CDR3 is built from 14 residues. From germline, CDR1 is LNHDA and CDR2 SQIVND (reference sequence). The CDR3 region has the DNA TGTGCCAGTAACTGGCCACAGATGAACACTGAAGCTTTCTTT. The encoded protein is CASNWPQMNTEAFF.

The gene calls are TRBV30 and TRBJ2-7; 10 positions match TRBD1. V shed 5 bases, J shed 2 bases, and the junction held 3 bases outside the gene matches. Germline-derived CDR1 and CDR2 are GTSNPN and SVGIG (reference sequence). This CDR3 has 13 amino acids. The CDR3 loop is CAWSGTGAYEQYF. The CDR3 DNA sequence: TGTGCCTGGTCCGGGACAGGGGCCTACGAGCAGTACTTC.

Written as DNA, the CDR3 is TGCAGCGTTGACCGGGCAGACTACAATGAGCAGTTCTTC. This translates into CSVDRADYNEQFF. The chain recombines TRBV29-1 with TRBJ2-1; D call uncertain. V lost 3 bases and J 3 bases, leaving 9 bases between the germline ends. The CDR3 length is 13 residues. Germline V CDR1 and CDR2: SQVTM, ANQGSEA.

The V call is TRBV2, the J call TRBJ2-6; D ambiguous. Germline-derived CDR1 and CDR2 are SNHLY and FYNNEI. Between the trimmed V and J ends, which lost 7 bases and 0 bases, there was a span of 13 bases. This CDR3 comprises 16 residues. The CDR3 DNA is TGTGCCAGCATTGGCAGAATCAGCTCTGGGGCCAACGTCCTGACTTTC. This translates into CASIGRISSGANVLTF.

The chain employs TRBV7-9 and TRBJ1-4; D may be TRBD1 (6 bases). The CDR3 totals 16 residues. Germline V gene data show CDR1 as SEHNR and CDR2 as FQNEAQ (reference sequence). V lost 3 bases to trimming and J lost 6 bases, with 17 bases between them. The CDR3 nucleotides are TGTGCCAGCAGCTTTCCTCGGGGGCTGAGGGATGAAAAACTGTTTTTT. This encodes CASSFPRGLRDEKLFF.

The V gene is TRBV9, the J gene TRBJ2-1; 7 positions agree with TRBD2. The V and J ends lost 6 bases and 7 bases, in that order; junction bases with no gene match: 10. CDR1 and CDR2 (germline): SGDLS, YYNGEE. This CDR3 is built from 14 residues. CDR3 DNA: TGTGCCAGCACTTCTGGGAGGGCTATAAATGAGCAGTTCTTC. This translates into CASTSGRAINEQFF.

This clone came up a few times. The V call is TRBV27, the J call TRBJ2-3; D could derive from TRBD1 or TRBD2 (6 bases each). Germline V gene lookup returns CDR1 MNHEY and CDR2 SMNVEV (reference sequence). This CDR3 has 16 amino acids. V was pared by 2 bases and J by 7 bases, with 19 bases between. The CDR3 region is CASSLGGPLFGNTQYF. As DNA, the CDR3 is TGTGCCAGCAGTTTAGGGGGGCCGCTCTTCGGGAATACGCAGTATTTT.

The chain carries TRBV19 and TRBJ2-7; 8 bases map to TRBD1. CDR3 size: 14 residues. V gave up 7 bases and J gave up 5 bases; unmatched junction bases: 10. Germline V lookup: CDR1 LNHDA, CDR2 SQIVND (reference sequence). CDR3 residues: CASTLPRTGHEQYF. CDR3 bases: TGTGCCAGTACCCTACCCCGGACAGGGCACGAGCAGTACTTC. The whole variable domain, filled in from reference TRBV19 and TRBJ2-7, reads DGGITQSPKYLFRKEGQNVTLSCEQNLNHDAMYWYRQDPGQGLRLIYYSQIVNDFQKGDIAEGYSVSREKKESFPLTVTSAQKNPTAFYLCASTLPRTGHEQYFGPGTRLTVT.

The V and J genes are TRBV11-2 and TRBJ2-1, with 9 bases aligning to TRBD2. The trim removed 2 bases at V and 3 bases at J, leaving 5 bases unmatched. Germline V gene data show CDR1 as SGHAT and CDR2 as FQNNGV. The CDR3 contains 16 residues. Written as DNA, the CDR3 is TGTGCCAGCAGCTTAAAAACTAGCGGGTACTACAATGAGCAGTTCTTC. Protein: CASSLKTSGYYNEQFF.

This clone came up once. The V gene is TRBV14, the J gene TRBJ2-7; 10 bases are shared with TRBD2. This CDR3 contains 14 residues. V lost 4 bases to trimming and J lost 6 bases; unmatched junction nucleotides: 6. Germline CDR1 SGHDN, CDR2 FVKESK. The CDR3 loop reads CASSLLAGVREQYF. Written as DNA, the CDR3 is TGTGCCAGCAGCCTCCTAGCGGGAGTTCGCGAGCAGTACTTC.

The CDR3 sequence: CASSDYYNEQFF. DNA of the CDR3: TGCGCCAGCAGTGACTACTACAATGAGCAGTTCTTC. The rearrangement uses TRBV10-2 and TRBJ2-1; D gene ambiguous. Germline CDR1 WSHSY, CDR2 SAAADI. The CDR3 extends over 12 amino acids. V was clipped by 3 bases and J by 3 bases, with 3 bases between them.

The chain uses TRBV19 and TRBJ2-7; TRBD2 is a possible D gene (5 bases). Germline values: CDR1 LNHDA, CDR2 SQIVND (reference sequence). The CDR3 length is 15 residues. Trimming cost V 6 bases and J 4 bases, with 19 bases left between them. This chain's CDR3 is CASRILPDGLYEQYF. The CDR3 region has the DNA TGTGCCAGTAGAATCCTCCCCGACGGACTTTACGAGCAGTACTTC.

The chain is built from TRBV10-3 and TRBJ2-5; D is perhaps TRBD1 (5 bases). The CDR3 totals 13 residues. Germline loops: CDR1 ENHRY, CDR2 SYGVKD. Trimming cost V 10 bases and J 4 bases, with 16 bases left between them. The CDR3 coding sequence is TGTGCCAGCTCGGACGAAAGGGGAGAGACCCAGTACTTC. Its translation is CASSDERGETQYF.

The chain joins TRBV5-1 to TRBJ2-7; 7 bases map to TRBD2. CDR3 length equals 16 residues. V trimming: 4 bases; J trimming: 0 bases; junction bases outside the gene matches: 10. The V gene's germline CDR1 is SGHRS and CDR2 YFSETQ. The CDR3 bases are TGCGCCAGCAGCCCCACTAGCGACCTCAGCTCCTACGAGCAGTACTTC. Protein sequence: CASSPTSDLSSYEQYF.

The chain recombines TRBV27 with TRBJ2-1; no definite D call. CDR1 and CDR2 from the germline V gene are MNHEY and SMNVEV (reference sequence). Trimming pared 9 bases from V and 4 bases from J, leaving 19 bases between. The CDR3 covers 15 residues. CDR3 region: CASTALGKGYNEQFF. Here the CDR3 DNA reads TGTGCCAGTACGGCCTTGGGAAAGGGATACAATGAGCAGTTCTTC.

The chain is built from TRBV7-9 and TRBJ1-5, with unresolved D. The CDR3 length is 14 residues. The germline V gene encodes CDR1 SEHNR and CDR2 FQNEAQ (reference sequence). Trimming removed 5 bases at V and 5 bases at J, with 13 bases between. The CDR3 DNA is TGTGCCAGCAGCCAACCCGGAATGGATCAGCCCCAGCATTTT. Translating gives CASSQPGMDQPQHF.

The chain links TRBV28 to TRBJ2-5; D is perhaps TRBD2 (6 bases). The CDR3 is 14 residues long. Germline CDR1 is MDHEN and CDR2 is SYDVKM. Trimming took 2 bases from V and 4 from J, leaving 11 bases between them. The CDR3 region has the DNA TGTGCCAGCAGTTTACGGGGGTTTTCAGAGACCCAGTACTTC. Translating gives CASSLRGFSETQYF.

V gene TRBV13 combines with J gene TRBJ1-1, with TRBD1 identical over 7 bases. The ends lost 5 bases at V and 2 bases at J; junction bases unmatched: 14. CDR1 and CDR2 from the germline V gene are PRHDT and FYEKMQ (reference sequence). The CDR3 is 17 residues long. This CDR3 is CASSGRQTGRTNTEAFF. CDR3 bases: TGTGCCAGCAGCGGGCGCCAGACAGGGCGGACAAACACTGAAGCTTTCTTT.

This clone was picked up one time. A much larger clone differs by one base, so this may be a read error. This rearrangement joins TRBV11-3 to TRBJ2-3, with D unresolved. Trimming stripped 3 bases from V and 2 bases from J, with 0 bases between. This CDR3 is 11 amino acids long. Looked up from germline, CDR1 is SGHNT and CDR2 is YENEEA. For the CDR3, the DNA is TGTGCCAGCAGCTTCACAGATACGCAGTATTTT. Its protein product is CASSFTDTQYF.

This chain uses TRBV15 with TRBJ1-5; unclear D gene. CDR3 length: 12 residues. V was trimmed by 2 bases and J by 7 bases, leaving 6 bases between them. Germline V gives CDR1 LNHNV, CDR2 YYDKDF (reference sequence). CDR3 bases: TGTGCCACCAGCAGAATAGGGCAGCCCCAGCATTTT. This encodes CATSRIGQPQHF.

The rearrangement links TRBV27 to TRBJ2-3; D is unresolved. Germline loops: CDR1 MNHEY, CDR2 SMNVEV (reference sequence). Trimming took off 3 bases at V and 4 bases at J, with 8 bases between the two ends. The CDR3 spans 13 residues. The CDR3 sequence is CASSLLGPDTQYF. The CDR3 DNA follows: TGTGCCAGCAGTTTGCTAGGTCCAGATACGCAGTATTTT.

The V call is TRBV10-3, the J call TRBJ1-3, with 7 bases lining up with TRBD1. Germline CDR1 reads ENHRY; CDR2 reads SYGVKD. V lost 7 bases and J lost 4; bases outside the gene matches: 4. The CDR3 extends over 13 amino acids. CDR3 loop: CAINPGQGNTIYF. CDR3 bases: TGTGCCATCAACCCGGGACAGGGAAACACCATATATTTT.

The CDR3 region is CASLTYDSVSYEQYF. The CDR3 DNA is TGTGCCAGCCTGACCTACGATAGCGTCTCCTACGAGCAGTACTTC. The rearrangement joins TRBV6-6 to TRBJ2-7, with D possibly TRBD2 on 5 matching bases. The CDR3 covers 15 residues. Germline lookup yields CDR1 MNHNY and CDR2 SVGAGI (reference sequence). The germline V and J ends were trimmed by 8 bases and 0 bases, with 17 bases remaining between them.